What follows are 11 T cell receptor beta chains derived from one specimen sequenced in a study of CXCR3-negative and CXCR3-positive naive CD8 T cells. The study, taken as a whole, reports: Naive cells with CXCR3 showed TRB CDR3s that were more hydrophobic than those in CXCR3-negative naive cells.

Preparation of TRB cDNA libraries relied on 5' RACE carrying UMI labels. Each CDR3 protein gets one entry in TCRdb, which reprocessed the 5' RACE reads and gives no DNA. This listing includes 84,000 or so distinct CDR3 sequences. These receptors' targets are unknown. Input material: naive CXCR3+ CD8+ T cells from blood. Subset of the sample: CD45RO-CCR7+CD27+CD95- naive CD8+ T cells expressing CXCR3 (TNR3+). These receptors originate from a human donor in good health. Some clones in this sample may be carry-over from other donors' samples.

The V gene is TRBV3-1, the J gene TRBJ2-2; checking the TCRdb D call of TRBD1 is not possible without DNA. Germline CDR1 and CDR2: LGHDT and YNNKEL (reference sequence). The CDR3 contains 14 residues. CDR3 sequence reads: CASGTLENTGELFF.

This chain connects TRBV3-1 to TRBJ2-5; TCRdb's D gene call, TRBD2, goes unchecked for lack of DNA. CDR1 LGHDT and CDR2 YNNKEL come from the germline V gene (reference sequence). The CDR3 sequence is 15 residues long. The CDR3 is CASLTSSGGGETQYF.

This chain links TRBV14 with TRBJ2-6. CDR1 is SGHDN, CDR2 FVKESK, per germline. This CDR3 comprises 17 residues. CDR3 in amino acids: CASTPTPTSPGANVLTF.

The V gene is TRBV5-1, the J gene TRBJ1-6; the TRBD1 assignment by TCRdb is unverifiable without DNA. CDR1 is SGHRS and CDR2 is YFSETQ in the germline V gene. The CDR3 length is 15 residues. The chain's CDR3 is CASSEEGAVNSPLHF.

The rearrangement uses TRBV29-1 and TRBJ2-2. Germline V gene data show CDR1 as SQVTM and CDR2 as ANQGSEA. The CDR3 consists of 12 residues. Here the CDR3 reads CSVTQNTGELFF.

The CDR3 is CASSLAPFGETQYF. The J gene is TRBJ2-5, the V gene TRBV12-3 or TRBV12-4; lacking DNA, the TRBD1 call made by TCRdb goes unchecked. The CDR3 sequence is 14 residues long.

The chain couples TRBV5-1 to TRBJ2-7. The CDR3 is 12 residues long. In germline, CDR1 is SGHRS, CDR2 YFSETQ. CDR3: CASALKPYEQYF.

The chain joins TRBV12-3 or TRBV12-4 to TRBJ1-6. The CDR3 totals 14 residues. Here the CDR3 reads CASSFRTYNSPLHF.

The rearrangement uses TRBV6-5 and TRBJ2-3. Germline V lookup: CDR1 MNHEY, CDR2 SVGAGI. The CDR3 spans 14 residues. The CDR3 loop is CASSDVVRTDTQYF.

The rearrangement joins TRBV5-1 to TRBJ1-1; TCRdb names TRBD1, which stays unverified in the absence of DNA. Germline V gene data show CDR1 as SGHRS and CDR2 as YFSETQ. The CDR3 extends over 13 amino acids. CDR3 loop: CASSPGGGTEAFF.

The gene calls are TRBV14 and TRBJ1-5. CDR1 is SGHDN, CDR2 FVKESK, per germline. The CDR3 loop spans 17 amino acids. The CDR3 sequence is CASSQDTGILGDQPQHF.